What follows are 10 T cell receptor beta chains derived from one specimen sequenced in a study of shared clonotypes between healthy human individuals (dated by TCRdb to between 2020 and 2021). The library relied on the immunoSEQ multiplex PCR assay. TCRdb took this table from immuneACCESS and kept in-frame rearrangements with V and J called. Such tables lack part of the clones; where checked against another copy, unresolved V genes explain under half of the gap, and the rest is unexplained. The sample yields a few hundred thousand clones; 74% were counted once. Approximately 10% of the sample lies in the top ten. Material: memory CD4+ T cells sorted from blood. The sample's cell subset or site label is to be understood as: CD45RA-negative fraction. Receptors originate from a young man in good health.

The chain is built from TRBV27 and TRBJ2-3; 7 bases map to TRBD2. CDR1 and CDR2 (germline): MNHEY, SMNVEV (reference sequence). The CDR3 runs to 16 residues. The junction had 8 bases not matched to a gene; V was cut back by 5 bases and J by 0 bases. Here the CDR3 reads CASSALADLSTDTQYF. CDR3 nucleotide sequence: TGTGCCAGCAGTGCGCTAGCGGACCTTAGCACAGATACGCAGTATTTT.

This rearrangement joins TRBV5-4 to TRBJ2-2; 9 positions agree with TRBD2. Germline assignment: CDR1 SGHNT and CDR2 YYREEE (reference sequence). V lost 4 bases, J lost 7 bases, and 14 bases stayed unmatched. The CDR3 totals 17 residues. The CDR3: CASSPPRSAGGIGELFF. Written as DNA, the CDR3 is TGTGCCAGCAGCCCCCCTCGGTCGGCGGGAGGGATCGGGGAGCTGTTTTTT.

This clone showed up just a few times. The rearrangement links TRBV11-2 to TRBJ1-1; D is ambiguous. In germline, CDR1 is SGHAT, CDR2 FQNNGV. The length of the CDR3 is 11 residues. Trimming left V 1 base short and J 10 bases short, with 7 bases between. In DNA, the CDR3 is TGTGCCAGCAGCTTAGGCGGGCTAGCTTTCTTT. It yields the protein CASSLGGLAFF.

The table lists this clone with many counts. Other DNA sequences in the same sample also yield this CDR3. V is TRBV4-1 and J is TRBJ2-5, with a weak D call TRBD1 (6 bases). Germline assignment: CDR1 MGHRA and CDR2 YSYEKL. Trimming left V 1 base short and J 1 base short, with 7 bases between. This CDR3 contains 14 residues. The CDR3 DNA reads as TGCGCCAGCAGCCAAGGGGGGCTCCAAGAGACCCAGTACTTC. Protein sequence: CASSQGGLQETQYF.

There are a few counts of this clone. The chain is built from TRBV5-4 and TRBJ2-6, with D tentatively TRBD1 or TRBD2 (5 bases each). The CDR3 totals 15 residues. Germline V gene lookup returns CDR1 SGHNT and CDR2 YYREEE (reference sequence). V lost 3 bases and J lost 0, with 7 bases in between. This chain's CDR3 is CASSWDGSGANVLTF. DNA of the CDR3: TGTGCCAGCAGCTGGGACGGCTCTGGGGCCAACGTCCTGACTTTC.

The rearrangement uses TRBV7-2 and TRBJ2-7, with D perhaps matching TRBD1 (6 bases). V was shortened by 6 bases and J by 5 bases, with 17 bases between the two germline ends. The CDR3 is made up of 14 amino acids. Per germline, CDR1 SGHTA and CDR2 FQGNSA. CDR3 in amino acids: CASSPERGSDEQYF. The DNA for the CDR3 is TGTGCCAGCAGTCCTGAGAGGGGGTCCGACGAGCAGTACTTC.

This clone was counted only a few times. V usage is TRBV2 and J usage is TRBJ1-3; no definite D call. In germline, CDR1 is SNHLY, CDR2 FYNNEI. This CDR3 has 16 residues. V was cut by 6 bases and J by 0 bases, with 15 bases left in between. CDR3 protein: CASSKGSLFSGNTIYF. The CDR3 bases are TGTGCCAGCAGCAAGGGAAGCCTGTTCTCTGGAAACACCATATATTTT.

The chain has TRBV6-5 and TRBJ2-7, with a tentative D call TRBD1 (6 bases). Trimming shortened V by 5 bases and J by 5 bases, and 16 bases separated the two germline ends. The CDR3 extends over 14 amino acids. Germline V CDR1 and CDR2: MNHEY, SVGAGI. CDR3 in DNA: TGTGCCAGCAGTGAACAGGGTCCAAGGCACGAGCAGTACTTC. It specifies CASSEQGPRHEQYF.

CDR3 residues: CASSQAGRLDEQFF. In nucleotides, the CDR3 is TGCGCCAGCAGCCAAGCGGGCAGGCTGGATGAGCAGTTCTTC. The rearrangement links TRBV4-3 to TRBJ2-1; D is ambiguous. CDR1 is LGHNA and CDR2 is YSLEER in the germline V gene. V dropped 1 base and J dropped 8 bases, with 12 bases sitting between them. CDR3 size: 14 residues.

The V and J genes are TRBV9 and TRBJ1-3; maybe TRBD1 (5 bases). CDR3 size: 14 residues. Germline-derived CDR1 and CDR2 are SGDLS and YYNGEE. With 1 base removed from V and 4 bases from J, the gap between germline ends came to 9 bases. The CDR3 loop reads CASSVRAGGNTIYF. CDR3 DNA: TGTGCCAGCAGCGTACGGGCAGGGGGAAACACCATATATTTT.